This passage covers 13 T cell receptor beta chains from one sample sequenced in a study of shared clonotypes between healthy human individuals. Only in-frame clones appear in the TCRdb table, and some are missing; sequencing was by immunoSEQ multiplex PCR. The sample holds more than 500,000 clones; approximately 94% are singletons and the top ten take about 0.067%. The specimen sequenced was naive CD4+ T cells sorted from blood. Subset of the sample: CD45RA+ positively selected. The receptors were gathered from a woman between 25 and 40 years old in good health.

This clone was recorded once. The chain uses TRBV27 and TRBJ1-1, with a weak D call TRBD1 (5 bases). Trimming left V 6 bases short and J 1 base short, with 12 bases between. The length of the CDR3 is 14 residues. Germline V gene data show CDR1 as MNHEY and CDR2 as SMNVEV (reference sequence). This CDR3 reads CASRPQAANTEAFF. The CDR3 DNA reads as TGTGCCAGCAGGCCACAGGCGGCGAACACTGAAGCTTTCTTT.

The chain uses TRBV18 and TRBJ2-3, with D perhaps matching TRBD1 (7 bases). The CDR3 contains 16 residues. Trimming left V 0 bases short and J 12 bases short, with 22 bases between. CDR1 KGHSH and CDR2 LQKENI come from the germline V gene. For the CDR3, the DNA is TGTGCCAGCTCACCACCGATCTCTCGACAGGGAGGTTTTCAGTATTTT. Residues: CASSPPISRQGGFQYF.

The CDR3 region is CASSEGDLSYEQYF. In DNA, the CDR3 is TGTGCCAGCAGCGAAGGCGACCTCTCCTACGAGCAGTACTTC. The chain joins TRBV4-2 to TRBJ2-7; no clear D. The ends were cut back, 5 bases at V and 0 bases at J, with 11 bases in the middle. Germline V gene data show CDR1 as LGHNA and CDR2 as YNFKEQ. The CDR3 sequence is 14 residues long.

The V gene is TRBV18, the J gene TRBJ2-2; TRBD2 might be the D (6 bases). Trimming removed 4 bases from V and 1 base from J, with 16 bases in between. Per germline, CDR1 KGHSH and CDR2 LQKENI. This CDR3 spans 17 amino acids. CDR3 region: CASSRYSGVGNTGELFF. CDR3 sequence (DNA): TGTGCCAGCTCACGGTATAGCGGAGTAGGGAACACCGGGGAGCTGTTTTTT.

The V gene is TRBV7-2, the J gene TRBJ2-5; D remains ambiguous. The CDR3 extends over 12 amino acids. CDR1 is SGHTA, CDR2 FQGNSA, per germline. Trimming removed 1 base at V and 5 bases at J, with 5 bases between. The CDR3 here is CASSLVGETQYF. The CDR3 region has the DNA TGTGCCAGCAGCTTAGTAGGGGAGACCCAGTACTTC.

The rearrangement links TRBV5-1 to TRBJ2-5, with 9 bases that match TRBD1. The CDR3 extends over 17 amino acids. The V gene's germline CDR1 is SGHRS and CDR2 YFSETQ. V was pared by 6 bases and J by 2 bases, with 14 bases of the junction left unmatched. For the CDR3, the DNA is TGCGCCAGCACCTTACTACCGGGACAGGGCAGGCAAGAGACCCAGTACTTC. It specifies CASTLLPGQGRQETQYF.

The V call is TRBV2, the J call TRBJ1-2; 7 bases fit TRBD1. The germline CDR1 and CDR2 sequences are SNHLY and FYNNEI. This CDR3 comprises 14 residues. J lost 4 bases, V lost 6 bases, and 8 bases had no gene match. CDR3 amino acids: CASRNRGVGYGYTF. CDR3 nucleotides: TGTGCCAGCAGGAACAGGGGCGTTGGCTATGGCTACACCTTC.

The chain joins TRBV9 to TRBJ2-4, with a possible D match to TRBD1 (5 bases). Trimming cost V 3 bases and J 9 bases, with 13 bases left between them. The CDR3 sequence is 13 residues long. Germline V gene sequence: CDR1 SGDLS, CDR2 YYNGEE. CDR3 protein: CASSARHGAIQYF. CDR3 coding DNA: TGTGCCAGCAGCGCCCGACATGGGGCCATTCAGTACTTC.

This sequence joins TRBV15 and TRBJ2-7; 10 bases line up with TRBD2. The CDR3 loop spans 23 amino acids. Germline assignment: CDR1 LNHNV and CDR2 YYDKDF (reference sequence). The V and J ends lost 3 bases and 0 bases, in that order; junction bases with no gene match: 26. In nucleotides, the CDR3 is TGTGCCACCAGCAGGGGGTTTTGGAGAACCGGGACTAGCGATAACCTACTCTCCTACGAGCAGTACTTC. Its protein is CATSRGFWRTGTSDNLLSYEQYF.

J is TRBJ2-5 and V is TRBV4-1; possibly TRBD1 for D (5 bases). With the DNA end fitting TRBJ2-7 better, the J assignment may be wrong. The CDR3 sequence is 15 residues long. Germline-derived CDR1 and CDR2 are MGHRA and YSYEKL. For the CDR3, the DNA is TGCGCCAGCAGCCAAGATAATGGGGCGGTTGACGAGCAGTACTTC. Translated, it gives CASSQDNGAVDEQYF.

V gene TRBV7-9 combines with J gene TRBJ2-7; D gene uncertain. Per the germline V gene, CDR1 is SEHNR and CDR2 is FQNEAQ (reference sequence). The V and J ends lost 3 bases and 6 bases respectively, with 3 bases between them. The CDR3 length is 10 residues. The CDR3 region has the DNA TGTGCCAGCAGCTTGTTCGAGCAGTACTTC. The encoded protein is CASSLFEQYF.

The genes are TRBV5-1 and TRBJ2-1; 14 bases fit TRBD2. The CDR3 length is 17 residues. Trimming removed 0 bases from V and 4 bases from J; junction bases left unmatched: 3. Germline V CDR1 and CDR2: SGHRS, YFSETQ. The CDR3 nucleotides are TGCGCCAGCAGCTTGGGACTAGCGGGAGGGTTATACAATGAGCAGTTCTTC. Amino acids: CASSLGLAGGLYNEQFF.

V usage is TRBV6-6 and J usage is TRBJ2-7, with TRBD1 matching over 11 bases. The V segment lost 2 bases and the J segment 3 bases; nucleotides outside the gene matches: 0. There are 14 residues in the CDR3. CDR1 and CDR2 (germline): MNHNY, SVGAGI (reference sequence). The CDR3 DNA follows: TGTGCCAGCAGTTACGGGACAGGGGGCTACGAGCAGTACTTC. Amino acid sequence: CASSYGTGGYEQYF.